This T cell receptor beta chain was sequenced for a study of shared clonotypes between healthy human individuals. Naivety among CD8 cells was defined by CD45RO negativity and positive CCR7 selection, thereby excluding terminally differentiated effector memory CD45RA+ cells. CDR1 is SQVTM, CDR2 ANQGSEA, per germline. The CDR3 covers 15 residues. With 0 bases clipped from V and 3 bases from J, the junction kept 4 bases outside the gene matches. This clone was recorded only once. The test was conducted at deep level. This table comes from immunoSEQ multiplex PCR, and its TCRdb copy is limited to in-frame clones, with some not included. The profile shows about 1,900,000 clones, approximately 94% of them singletons.

Sequenced material: naive CD8+ T cells sorted from blood. The V and J genes are TRBV29-1 and TRBJ1-1, with 10 bases aligning to TRBD1. This TCR came from a man in his late teens or twenties in good health. The CDR3 DNA follows: TGCAGCGTTGAAGACCCGGACAGGGGGGACACTGAAGCTTTCTTT. It encodes CSVEDPDRGDTEAFF.